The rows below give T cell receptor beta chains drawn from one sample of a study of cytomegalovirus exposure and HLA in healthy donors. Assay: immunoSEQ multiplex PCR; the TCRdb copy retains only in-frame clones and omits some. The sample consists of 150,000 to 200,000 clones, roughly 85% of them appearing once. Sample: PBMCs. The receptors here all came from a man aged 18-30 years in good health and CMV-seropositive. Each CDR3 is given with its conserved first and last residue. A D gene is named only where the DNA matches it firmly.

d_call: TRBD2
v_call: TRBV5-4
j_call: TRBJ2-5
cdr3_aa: CASSFSGGASTQYF
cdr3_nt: TGTGCCAGCAGCTTTAGCGGGGGGGCCTCCACCCAGTACTTC

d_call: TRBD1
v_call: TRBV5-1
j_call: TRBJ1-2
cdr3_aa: CASSLVVGQAFDGTRGYTF
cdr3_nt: TGCGCCAGCAGCTTGGTGGTAGGACAGGCGTTCGACGGAACTAGGGGCTACACCTTC

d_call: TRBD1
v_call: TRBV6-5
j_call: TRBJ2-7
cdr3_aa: CASSAGTGGSEQYF
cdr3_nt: TGTGCCAGCAGTGCCGGGACAGGGGGTTCCGAGCAGTACTTC

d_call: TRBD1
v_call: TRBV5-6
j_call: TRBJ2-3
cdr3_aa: CASSQDRVTDTQYF
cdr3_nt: TGTGCCAGCAGCCAGGACAGGGTCACAGATACGCAGTATTTT

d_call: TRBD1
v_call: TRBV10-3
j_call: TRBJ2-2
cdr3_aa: CAIRTGAGELFF
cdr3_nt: TGTGCCATCAGGACAGGGGCCGGGGAGCTGTTTTTT

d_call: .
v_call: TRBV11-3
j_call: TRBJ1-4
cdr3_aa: CASSLGAYGNEKLFF
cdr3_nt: TGTGCCAGCAGCCTAGGGGCTTACGGTAATGAAAAACTGTTTTTT

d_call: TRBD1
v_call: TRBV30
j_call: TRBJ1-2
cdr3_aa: CASGQGAHGYTF
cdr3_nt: TGTGCCAGCGGACAGGGGGCTCATGGCTACACCTTC

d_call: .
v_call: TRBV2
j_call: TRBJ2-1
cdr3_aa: CASGEEVYEQFF
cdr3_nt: TGTGCCAGCGGGGAGGAGGTTTATGAGCAGTTCTTC

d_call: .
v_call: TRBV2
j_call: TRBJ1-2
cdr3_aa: CASSDRLGTGYGYTF
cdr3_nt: TGTGCCAGCAGTGATCGGCTGGGCACAGGTTATGGCTACACCTTC

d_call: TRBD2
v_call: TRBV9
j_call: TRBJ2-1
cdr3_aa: CASSVGSSRFAGGTYNEQFF
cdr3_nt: TGTGCCAGCAGCGTAGGGTCATCTCGATTTGCGGGAGGAACCTACAATGAGCAGTTCTTC